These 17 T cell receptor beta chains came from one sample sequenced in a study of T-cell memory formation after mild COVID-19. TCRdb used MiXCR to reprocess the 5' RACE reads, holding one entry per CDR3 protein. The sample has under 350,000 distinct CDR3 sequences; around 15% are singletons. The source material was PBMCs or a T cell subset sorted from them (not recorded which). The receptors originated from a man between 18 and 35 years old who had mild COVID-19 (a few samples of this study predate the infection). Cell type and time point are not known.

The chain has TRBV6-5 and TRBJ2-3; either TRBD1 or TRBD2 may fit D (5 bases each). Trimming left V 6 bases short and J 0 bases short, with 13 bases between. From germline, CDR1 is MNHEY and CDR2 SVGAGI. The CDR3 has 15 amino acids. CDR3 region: CASRRGDLSTDTQYF. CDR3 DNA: TGTGCCAGCAGGCGAGGGGACCTGAGCACAGATACGCAGTATTTT.

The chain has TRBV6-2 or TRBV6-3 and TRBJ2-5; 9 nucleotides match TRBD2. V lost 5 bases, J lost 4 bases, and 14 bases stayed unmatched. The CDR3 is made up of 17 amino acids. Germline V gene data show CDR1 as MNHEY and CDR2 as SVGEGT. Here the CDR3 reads CASSVSGGTTIPETQYF. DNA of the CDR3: TGTGCCAGCAGTGTGAGCGGGGGGACCACTATCCCAGAGACCCAGTACTTC.

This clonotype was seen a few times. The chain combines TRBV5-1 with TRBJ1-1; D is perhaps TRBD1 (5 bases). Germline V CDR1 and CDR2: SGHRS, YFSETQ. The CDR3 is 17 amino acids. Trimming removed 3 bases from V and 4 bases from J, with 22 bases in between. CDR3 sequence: CASSSNAGQGGSTEAFF. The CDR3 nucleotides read TGCGCCAGCAGCTCGAATGCGGGGCAGGGCGGGAGCACTGAAGCTTTCTTT.

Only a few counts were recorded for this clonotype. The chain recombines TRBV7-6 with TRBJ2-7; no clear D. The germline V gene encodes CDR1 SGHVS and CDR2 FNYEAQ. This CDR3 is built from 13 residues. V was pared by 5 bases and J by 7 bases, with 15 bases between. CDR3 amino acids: CASSDPPGREQYF. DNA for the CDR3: TGTGCCAGCAGCGACCCGCCCGGGCGAGAGCAGTACTTC.

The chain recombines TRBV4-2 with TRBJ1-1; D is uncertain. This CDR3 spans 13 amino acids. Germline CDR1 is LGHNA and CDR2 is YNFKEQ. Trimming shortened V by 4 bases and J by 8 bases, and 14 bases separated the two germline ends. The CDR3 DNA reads TGTGCCAGCAGCCCCGAGGACCATCCCGAAGCTTTCTTT. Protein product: CASSPEDHPEAFF.

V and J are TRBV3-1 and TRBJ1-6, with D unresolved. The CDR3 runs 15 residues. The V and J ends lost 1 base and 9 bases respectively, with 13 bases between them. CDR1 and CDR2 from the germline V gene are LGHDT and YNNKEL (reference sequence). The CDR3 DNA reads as TGTGCCAGCAGCCAAGTAGACTGGAGACGTTCACCCCTCCACTTT. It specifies CASSQVDWRRSPLHF.

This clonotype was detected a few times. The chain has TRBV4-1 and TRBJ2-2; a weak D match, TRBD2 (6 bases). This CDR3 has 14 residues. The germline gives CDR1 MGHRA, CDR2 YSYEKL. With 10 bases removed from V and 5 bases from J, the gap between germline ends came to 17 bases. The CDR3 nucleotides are TGCGCCACCCGGAGGGGCCTTGGAACCGGGGAGCTGTTTTTT. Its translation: CATRRGLGTGELFF.

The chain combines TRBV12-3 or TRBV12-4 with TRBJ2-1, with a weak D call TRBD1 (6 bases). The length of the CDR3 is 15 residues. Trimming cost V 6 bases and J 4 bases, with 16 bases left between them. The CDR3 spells CASRWGRGRYNEQFF. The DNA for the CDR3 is TGTGCCAGCAGGTGGGGGCGCGGCCGATACAATGAGCAGTTCTTC.

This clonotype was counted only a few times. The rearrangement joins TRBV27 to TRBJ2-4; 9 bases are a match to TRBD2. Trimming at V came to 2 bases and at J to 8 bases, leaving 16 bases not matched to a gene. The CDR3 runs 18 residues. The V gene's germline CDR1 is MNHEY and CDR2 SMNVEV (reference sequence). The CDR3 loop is CASSLRIGRGGLVDIQYF. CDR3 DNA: TGTGCCAGCAGTTTACGAATCGGGCGGGGGGGTCTTGTCGACATTCAGTACTTC.

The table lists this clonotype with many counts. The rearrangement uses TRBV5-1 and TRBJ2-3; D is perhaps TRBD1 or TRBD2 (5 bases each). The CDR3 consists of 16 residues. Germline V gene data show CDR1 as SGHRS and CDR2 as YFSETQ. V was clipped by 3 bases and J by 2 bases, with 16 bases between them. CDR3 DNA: TGCGCCAGCAGCTCCTCCGGGGCTAGAGCCACAGATACGCAGTATTTT. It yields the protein CASSSSGARATDTQYF.

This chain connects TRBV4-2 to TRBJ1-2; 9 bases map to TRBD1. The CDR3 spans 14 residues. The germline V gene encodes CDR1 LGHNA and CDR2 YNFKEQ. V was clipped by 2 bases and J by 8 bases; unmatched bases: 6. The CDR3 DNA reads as TGTGCCAGCAGCCAATACAGGGGGCAAGAGGGCTACACCTTC. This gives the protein CASSQYRGQEGYTF.

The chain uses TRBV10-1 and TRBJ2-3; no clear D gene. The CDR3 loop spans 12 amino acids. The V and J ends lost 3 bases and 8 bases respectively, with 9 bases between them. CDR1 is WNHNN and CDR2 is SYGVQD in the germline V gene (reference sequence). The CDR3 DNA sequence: TGCGCCAGCAGTGAAACGTCCCTTACGCAGTATTTT. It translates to CASSETSLTQYF.

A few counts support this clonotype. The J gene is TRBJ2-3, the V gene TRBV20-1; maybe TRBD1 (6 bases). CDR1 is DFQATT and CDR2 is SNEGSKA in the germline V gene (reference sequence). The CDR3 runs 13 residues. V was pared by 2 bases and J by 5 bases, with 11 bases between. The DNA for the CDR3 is TGCAGTGCTAGAACAACAGGGCGAGATACGCAGTATTTT. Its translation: CSARTTGRDTQYF.

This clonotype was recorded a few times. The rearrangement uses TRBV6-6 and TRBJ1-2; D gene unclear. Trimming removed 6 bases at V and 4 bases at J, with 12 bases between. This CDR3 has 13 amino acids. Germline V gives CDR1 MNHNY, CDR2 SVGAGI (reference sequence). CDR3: CASSDREIYGYTF. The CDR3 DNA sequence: TGTGCCAGCAGCGACCGGGAGATCTATGGCTACACCTTC.

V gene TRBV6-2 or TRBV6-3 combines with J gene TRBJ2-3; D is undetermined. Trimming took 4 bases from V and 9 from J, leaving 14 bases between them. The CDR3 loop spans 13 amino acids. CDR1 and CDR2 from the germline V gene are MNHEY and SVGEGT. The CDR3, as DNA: TGTGCCAGCAGTTCCTACTCTGCGCGGACGCAGTATTTT. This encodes CASSSYSARTQYF.

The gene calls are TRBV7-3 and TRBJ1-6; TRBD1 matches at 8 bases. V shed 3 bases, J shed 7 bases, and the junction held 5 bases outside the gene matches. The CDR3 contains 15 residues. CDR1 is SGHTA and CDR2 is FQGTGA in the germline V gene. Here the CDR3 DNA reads TGTGCCAGCAGCTTCCAGGGGGCAGGGAATTCACCCCTCCACTTT. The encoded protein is CASSFQGAGNSPLHF.

In DNA form, the CDR3 reads TGTGCCAGCACCTCCCCAGGGAAGCTGGGCTACACCTTC. It translates to CASTSPGKLGYTF. The J gene is TRBJ1-2, the V gene TRBV12-3 or TRBV12-4; TRBD1 might be the D (5 bases). The CDR3 is 13 amino acids. Trimming took off 7 bases at V and 8 bases at J, with 17 bases between the two ends.